This TCR beta chain was sequenced in a study of identical twins (dated by TCRdb to the mid-2010s). For context, the study as a whole: The study deep-sequenced TCR alpha and beta repertoires from monozygotic twins, unrelated adults of various ages and cord blood to test whether fetal clonotypes persist. Replicate twin experiments were performed at different times using different library preparation protocols to rule out contamination.

The method behind the library was 5' RACE. Sequencing was carried out with an Illumina HiSeq 2000. Template switching added a universal primer binding site, and the final cDNA carried a unique molecular identifier that allowed TCR cDNA molecules to be counted accurately. First-strand cDNA for TCR alpha and beta chains was synthesized from specific primers in the conserved constant-segment region. To control for contamination, every cDNA library carried two barcodes: a SMART-Mk sample barcode plus Illumina barcodes. TruSeq adapter sequences, together with Illumina sample barcodes, were added in two successive PCR steps. TCR alpha and beta cDNA libraries were sequenced on the Illumina HiSeq platform with custom primers. Per the original workflow: MiGEC processed the raw reads to extract unique molecular identifiers, while MiXCR was used to determine the CDR3 positions. Recombination models were inferred per individual with the repgenHMM and IGoR tools using an EM algorithm. The tcR package in R was used for shared clonotype analysis, with sharing normalized by the product of cloneset sizes. Out-of-frame nonproductive sequences were analyzed to study raw recombination free of thymic and clonal selection effects. The public reads were quality trimmed at Q25 with fastp and then assembled into clones with MiXCR by TCRdb, keeping productive beta chains. Rows are unified per CDR3 protein, each entry keeping the most common DNA and genes. The V and J calls come from TCRdb's annotation, not from the publication. The sample contains about 530,000 distinct CDR3 sequences, 13% to 15% of them found a single time. The leading ten clones occupy more than 0.4% of the sample.

Sequences MNHNS (CDR1) and SASEGT (CDR2) are obtained from the germline V gene. The CDR3 has 15 amino acids, counting the end cysteine and phenylalanine. The DNA shown is the 45-base CDR3, in frame from base 1. Relative to germline, V is 7 bases shorter and J is 0 bases shorter, with 12 bases between their ends. This clonotype was counted a few times. Its antigen has not been determined. No clone much larger than this one lies a single base away; base qualities are absent. All donors were healthy Caucasians. The twin cohort comprised three pairs of female monozygotic twins, all aged about 18 to 30 years. Positive isolation kits from Invitrogen were used to isolate the CD4+ and CD8+ T cell populations. Overall study results and their limits: Fewer insertions were carried by abundant cord blood beta clonotypes; a weaker similar trend was observed in young adult naive repertoires, while no such trend was observed in memory repertoires. In beta out-of-frame sequences, excess twin sharing was weaker, because having fewer shared sequences lowered the signal-to-noise ratio. Out-of-frame TCR alpha sequences shared between twins showed an excess of low generation-probability sequences compared with coincidental sharing between unrelated individuals. Zero-insertion analyses could be partly confounded by invariant T cells such as MAIT and iNKT, though diverse VJ usage argued against such confounding for most clonotypes. Because the same donors could not be followed over many years, conclusions were based on cross-sectional statistical analysis. In monozygotic twins, recombination models systematically underestimated out-of-frame TCR alpha sharing, but the models matched the sharing seen between unrelated individuals.

Separately, the same data were catalogued under a study of yellow fever vaccine responses in identical twins. From that second study: The authors reported that the T cell response to vaccination in identical twins appeared partly convergent and partly personalized. In the study, vaccine-responding T cell clones were precisely tracked in identical twins.

This receptor was obtained from a woman between 18 and 29 years old in good health. This chain joins TRBV6-1 to TRBJ2-2, and possibly TRBD1, on 5 matching bases. The sample taken for sequencing was CD4+ T cells sorted from blood. The base sequence is TGTGCCAGCACACGGACATCCCCGAACACCGGGGAGCTGTTTTTT. Translated, it reads CASTRTSPNTGELFF.